The 23 T cell receptor beta chains below were found in one sample sequenced in a study of T cells expressing NK-cell markers. TCRdb reprocessed the 5' RACE reads, with one entry per CDR3 protein and no DNA. The sample spans roughly 430,000 distinct CDR3 sequences; the ten largest clones claim 6% to 9.5%. Material for sequencing was blood T cells: a sorted CD56 or NKG2C T cell subset, CD4+ or CD8+ T cells, or bulk PBMC T cells (not recorded which). These receptors originate from a woman between 18 and 70 years old in good health.

The chain couples TRBV14 to TRBJ1-3. Germline V CDR1 and CDR2: SGHDN, FVKESK. The CDR3 covers 12 residues. The CDR3 spells CASKASGNTIYF. The full variable domain, with the rest looked up from reference TRBV14 and TRBJ1-3, is EAGVTQFPSHSVIEKGQTVTLRCDPISGHDNLYWYRRVMGKEIKFLLHFVKESKQDESGMPNNRFLAERTGGTYSTLKVQPAELEDSGVYFCASKASGNTIYFGEGSWLTVV.

This rearrangement joins TRBV7-8 to TRBJ1-4. This CDR3 spans 14 amino acids. Looked up from germline, CDR1 is SGHVS and CDR2 is FQNEAQ. The chain's CDR3 is CASSLPGENEKLFF.

The genes are TRBV24-1 and TRBJ2-3; TCRdb selects TRBD1, and the lack of DNA leaves this call unchecked. Germline assignment: CDR1 KGHDR and CDR2 SFDVKD. This CDR3 is built from 16 residues. Here the CDR3 reads CATSGKTVSGTDTQYF.

The chain has TRBV7-9 and TRBJ2-5; the TCRdb D gene call, TRBD2, has no DNA to confirm it. The CDR3 totals 16 residues. Per the germline V gene, CDR1 is SEHNR and CDR2 is FQNEAQ (reference sequence). CDR3 protein: CASSLAGPLAPKTQYF.

The J gene is TRBJ1-1, the V gene TRBV12-3 or TRBV12-4; the D call of TRBD1 rests on TCRdb alone, since no DNA is present to check it. The CDR3 has 14 residues. CDR3 loop: CASSPTGIVTEAFF.

The chain recombines TRBV6-5 with TRBJ2-1; TCRdb gives TRBD2 as the D gene, but with no DNA this cannot be confirmed. The CDR3 is made up of 16 amino acids. Germline V lookup: CDR1 MNHEY, CDR2 SVGAGI. The CDR3 spells CASSSLLAGGPNEQFF.

The rearrangement joins TRBV25-1 to TRBJ1-1. The CDR3 sequence is 12 residues long. The V gene's germline CDR1 is MGHDK and CDR2 SYGVNS. CDR3 sequence: CASSDPNYSAFF.

The chain combines TRBV6-2 or TRBV6-3 with TRBJ2-3; TCRdb gives TRBD2 as the D gene, but with no DNA this cannot be confirmed. Germline values: CDR1 MNHEY, CDR2 SVGEGT. The length of the CDR3 is 13 residues. The CDR3 protein is CASSYPAEDTQYF.

The V gene is TRBV15, the J gene TRBJ2-1; lacking DNA, the TRBD1 call made by TCRdb goes unchecked. The CDR3 extends over 15 amino acids. Germline V gives CDR1 LNHNV, CDR2 YYDKDF (reference sequence). CDR3 region: CATSQRGQNYNEQFF.

V and J are TRBV4-2 and TRBJ1-3; TCRdb proposes TRBD1, but this gene call is untestable without DNA. The CDR3 length is 18 residues. Germline V CDR1 and CDR2: LGHNA, YNFKEQ. The CDR3 region is CASSQDLRQGASGNTIYF.

The rearrangement links TRBV6-6 to TRBJ1-1. The CDR3 runs 13 residues. Germline-derived CDR1 and CDR2 are MNHNY and SVGAGI (reference sequence). CDR3 region: CASSYKSNTEAFF.

The chain is built from TRBV6-1 and TRBJ2-2; TCRdb's D gene call, TRBD1, goes unchecked for lack of DNA. This CDR3 contains 14 residues. CDR1 is MNHNS, CDR2 SASEGT, per germline. The CDR3 reads CASTRTVKVGELFF.

J is TRBJ1-2 and V is TRBV7-9. The V gene's germline CDR1 is SEHNR and CDR2 FQNEAQ (reference sequence). CDR3 length equals 14 residues. This chain's CDR3 is CASQLDHGSDGYTF.

This sequence joins TRBV5-1 and TRBJ2-7; TCRdb designates TRBD1, a call that cannot be tested without DNA. The CDR3 loop spans 14 amino acids. CDR1 and CDR2 (germline): SGHRS, YFSETQ. The CDR3 loop is CASSAGQGPGEQYF. Full variable domain (missing parts from reference TRBV5-1 and TRBJ2-7): KAGVTQTPRYLIKTRGQQVTLSCSPISGHRSVSWYQQTPGQGLQFLFEYFSETQRNKGNFPGRFSGRQFSNSRSEMNVSTLELGDSALYLCASSAGQGPGEQYFGPGTRLTVT.

The gene calls are TRBV7-2 and TRBJ2-1. CDR1 SGHTA and CDR2 FQGNSA come from the germline V gene. The CDR3 consists of 14 residues. CDR3 residues: CASSPGRPYNEQFF.

The chain carries TRBV5-1 and TRBJ2-1; TCRdb designates TRBD2, a call that cannot be tested without DNA. The CDR3 totals 17 residues. Per the germline V gene, CDR1 is SGHRS and CDR2 is YFSETQ. CDR3: CASSFPSTPSSYNEQFF.

V gene TRBV6-1 combines with J gene TRBJ2-3; the TRBD1 assignment by TCRdb is unverifiable without DNA. Per germline, CDR1 MNHNS and CDR2 SASEGT. The CDR3 has 15 amino acids. The CDR3: CASSDIPGEADTQYF.

The chain has TRBV3-1 and TRBJ2-5; TCRdb selects TRBD1, and the lack of DNA leaves this call unchecked. Germline V gene lookup returns CDR1 LGHDT and CDR2 YNNKEL (reference sequence). The CDR3 loop spans 13 amino acids. The CDR3 sequence: CASSFRELETQYF.

The chain carries TRBV7-2 and TRBJ1-4; TCRdb gives TRBD1 as the D gene, but with no DNA this cannot be confirmed. The CDR3 has 16 residues. Germline V CDR1 and CDR2: SGHTA, FQGNSA. The CDR3 sequence is CASSLGVGAEGEKLFF.

The chain has TRBV5-4 and TRBJ2-1. The CDR3 covers 12 residues. Germline values: CDR1 SGHNT, CDR2 YYREEE (reference sequence). The CDR3 region is CASSYGYNEQFF.

This sequence joins TRBV5-8 and TRBJ2-3; TCRdb outputs TRBD2, but without DNA this stays unchecked. CDR3 length: 17 amino acids. Looked up from germline, CDR1 is SGHTS and CDR2 is YDEGEE. CDR3 sequence: CASSKYPSGGITDTQYF.

V usage is TRBV12-3 or TRBV12-4 and J usage is TRBJ2-7; as DNA is missing, the TRBD1 call by TCRdb cannot be tested. This CDR3 has 13 residues. The CDR3 here is CASSLADSYEQYF.

J is TRBJ2-3 and V is TRBV3-1; as DNA is missing, the TRBD2 call by TCRdb cannot be tested. The CDR3 consists of 14 residues. Germline V CDR1 and CDR2: LGHDT, YNNKEL (reference sequence). CDR3 in amino acids: CASSHGGPGDTQYF.